The T cell receptor (beta chain) described here comes from a study of somatic mutations in cytotoxic T cells in rheumatoid arthritis. Produced via immunoSEQ multiplex PCR; TCRdb's table is partial and in-frame only. The table records roughly 35,000 clones, approximately 80% of them present only once. This CDR3 has 15 amino acids. Trimming pared 2 bases from V and 5 bases from J, leaving 14 bases between. The germline CDR1 and CDR2 sequences are SGDLS and YYNGEE. Concerning this clone itself: What it binds is not known.

Study-wide results and limits: Comparison of CD8+ T-cell clonality between rheumatoid arthritis patients and age-matched healthy controls yielded no significant difference. CD8+ clonality increased with age in rheumatoid arthritis patients but not in healthy controls. In about an eighth of the 65 patients, the largest CD8+ clone exceeded 20% of CD8+ cells.

The origin of this receptor is a man in his forties in good health. V gene TRBV9 combines with J gene TRBJ2-1, with TRBD1 as a possible D gene (6 bases). Sequencing was done on a sample of CD8+ T cells sorted from blood. CDR3 sequence: CASSVGGTRHNEQFF. CDR3 sequence (DNA): TGTGCCAGCAGCGTGGGTGGGACAAGACACAATGAGCAGTTCTTC.